The 27 T cell receptor beta chains presented below share a single source sample, sequenced in a study of tumor-infiltrating lymphocytes in primary liver carcinoma. Co-extraction yielded RNA and DNA from around 20-30 mg of unsorted bulk tissue. The input was 400 to 500 ng total RNA; TCR beta cDNA was made from it with a constant-region primer. Sequencing libraries for TCR beta derived from three nested multiplex PCR rounds that used slightly modified ARM-PCR. Researchers ran the first two PCR rounds for roughly 11 cycles each with TRBV1-TRBV30 forward primers and a C-beta reverse primer. TCRdb re-called the multiplex PCR reads with MiXCR, one entry per CDR3 protein. Here the sample spans around 22,000 distinct CDR3 sequences, around 81% being singletons. The sequenced sample was liver tumor tissue from sampling region 2. The subset was: tumor region T2, inferior pole. The receptor source for this set is a woman aged 25 to 39 with primary liver carcinoma and hepatitis B virus infection.

This clonotype showed up many times. A junction boundary mismatches the germline segment, possibly from a read error. This rearrangement joins TRBV5-1 to TRBJ2-1, with 13 bases that match TRBD2. Germline V lookup: CDR1 SGHRS, CDR2 YFSETQ. The CDR3 is 16 amino acids. The CDR3 protein is CASSLGGTSGTNELFF. The CDR3 DNA reads as TGCGCCAGCAGCTTGGGGGGGACTAGCGGGACGAATGAGCTGTTCTTC. Looking up the rest from reference TRBV5-1 and TRBJ2-1 gives the full variable domain: KAGVTQTPRYLIKTRGQQVTLSCSPISGHRSVSWYQQTPGQGLQFLFEYFSETQRNKGNFPGRFSGRQFSNSRSEMNVSTLELGDSALYLCASSLGGTSGTNELFFGPGTRLTVL.

Details on this clonotype: At one of its ends the junction is not consistent with the germline gene, which may arise from a read error. The CDR3 DNA sequence: TGTACCAGTAGCTCGGTACCCAGAGTCACCGGGGAGCTGTTTTTT. Translated, it gives CTSSSVPRVTGELFF. This sequence joins TRBV5-6 and TRBJ2-2; D ambiguous. This CDR3 spans 15 amino acids. CDR1 is SGHDT and CDR2 is YYEEEE in the germline V gene. Complete variable domain (other parts from reference TRBV5-6 and TRBJ2-2): DAGVTQSPTHLIKTRGQQVTLRCSPKSGHDTVSWYQQALGQGPQFIFQYYEEEERQRGNFPDRFSGHQFPNYSSELNVNALLLGDSALYLCTSSSVPRVTGELFFGEGSRLTVL.

Worth noting for this clonotype: Because the CDR3 is missing its conserved closing phenylalanine or tryptophan, this is likely a read error. The chain couples TRBV11-2 to TRBJ1-1; maybe TRBD1 (6 bases). V was clipped by 2 bases and J by 7 bases, with 17 bases between them. CDR1 and CDR2 (germline): SGHAT, FQNNGV. CDR3 size: 15 residues. CDR3 protein: CASSLKRGRLNEAFT. The CDR3 bases are TGTGCCAGCAGCTTAAAAAGGGGGAGGTTAAATGAAGCTTTCACT.

In the case of this clonotype: This is likely a read error, given that the CDR3 carries no conserved phenylalanine or tryptophan at its end. CDR3 sequence reads: CASSLSESGELFS. CDR3 in DNA: TGTGCCAGCAGTTTGAGCGAGAGCGGGGAACTGTTTTCT. The chain links TRBV28 to TRBJ2-2; TRBD2 matches at 7 bases. This CDR3 comprises 13 residues. Germline CDR1 and CDR2: MDHEN and SYDVKM.

The sample holds one count of this clonotype. The CDR3 bases are TGTGCCATCATGGGGGACGCTAGCGGGAGAAGTATCGATGAGCAGTTCTTC. As protein: CAIMGDASGRSIDEQFF. The genes are TRBV10-3 and TRBJ2-1, with 10 bases identical to TRBD2. This CDR3 has 17 residues. Germline lookup yields CDR1 ENHRY and CDR2 SYGVKD. Unmatched junction bases numbered 17, after V lost 7 bases and J lost 8 bases.

Note on this clonotype: Relative to the germline gene, one junction end is altered; a read error may explain this. The rearrangement uses TRBV6-5 and TRBJ2-6, with D possibly being TRBD2 (6 bases). The CDR3 has 16 residues. Looked up from germline, CDR1 is MNHEY and CDR2 is SVGAGI. The CDR3 reads CASGYSPGAGANVPTF. The CDR3 bases are TGTGCCAGCGGGTACTCCCCGGGAGCTGGGGCCAACGTCCCGACTTTC.

On this clonotype: Sequence at one end of the junction differs from germline and may be a read error. V gene TRBV5-4 combines with J gene TRBJ2-3; D might be TRBD1 (5 bases). The CDR3 extends over 17 amino acids. Germline values: CDR1 SGHNT, CDR2 YYREEE (reference sequence). The CDR3, as DNA: TGTACCAGCAGCGTAGACGGACACCCACCACCCACAGATACGCAGTACTTT. Translated: CTSSVDGHPPPTDTQYF.

There are many counts of this clonotype. At one end the junction does not follow the germline gene, possibly because of a read error. The J gene is TRBJ1-1, the V gene TRBV4-1; D remains ambiguous. The CDR3 loop spans 17 amino acids. CDR1 MGHRA and CDR2 YSYEKL come from the germline V gene. CDR3 in amino acids: CASSQDPRRALNTEAFF. CDR3 DNA sequence: TGCGCCAGCAGCCAAGACCCACGGAGAGCCTTGAACACTGAAGCCTTCTTT.

A remark on this clonotype: The junction and the germline gene differ at one end; a read error may be behind it. J is TRBJ2-3 and V is TRBV4-3; D is ambiguous. Germline values: CDR1 LGHNA, CDR2 YSLEER. This CDR3 spans 18 amino acids. The CDR3 region has the DNA TGCACCAGCAGCCAGTCGGTCTGGCCGGGTGATCCCGATGATACGCAGTATTTC. It codes for CTSSQSVWPGDPDDTQYF.

V is TRBV11-2 and J is TRBJ1-2; D is uncertain. The CDR3 sequence is 16 residues long. Germline loops: CDR1 SGHAT, CDR2 FQNNGV. Here the CDR3 DNA reads TGTGAGAGCAGTCCACGAGGCGGGGATTGGAGCTATGGCTACACCTTC. This translates into CESSPRGGDWSYGYTF.

In regard to this clonotype: The junction does not match germline at one end; this may be a read error. The chain is built from TRBV4-3 and TRBJ2-1; 9 positions match TRBD2. Germline V gene data show CDR1 as LGHNA and CDR2 as YSLEER. The CDR3 has 16 amino acids. The CDR3: CASSQNVAGARGEQFF. CDR3 DNA sequence: TGTGCCAGCAGCCAAAACGTAGCGGGAGCCAGGGGTGAGCAGTTCTTC.

The chain employs TRBV29-1 and TRBJ2-1, with unresolved D. Germline CDR1 SQVTM, CDR2 ANQGSEA. The ends were cut back, 6 bases at V and 15 bases at J, with 21 bases in the middle. The CDR3 has 12 amino acids. In DNA form, the CDR3 reads TGCAGCGTCATGGGGTGGGATGACCGAACGTTCTTC. This sequence encodes CSVMGWDDRTFF.

A remark on this clonotype: The conserved phenylalanine or tryptophan normally closing the CDR3 is absent here, so this likely arose from a read error. The CDR3 DNA reads TGTGCAAGCAGCCTCCCCCAAACAAGCAATGAGCAGTTCTCC. Its protein is CASSLPQTSNEQFS. The J gene is TRBJ2-1, the V gene TRBV14, with D unresolved. Germline lookup yields CDR1 SGHDN and CDR2 FVKESK. The CDR3 is made up of 14 amino acids.

With regard to this clonotype: The final CDR3 position lacks the conserved phenylalanine or tryptophan, pointing to a likely read error. Because the CDR3's place on the DNA is in doubt, the DNA is left out and the CDR3 is given as listed by TCRdb. The chain carries TRBV6-5 and TRBJ2-2; TRBD1 is the table's D call and was not checked against the DNA. The CDR3 has 15 amino acids, counting both end residues. Germline assignment: CDR1 MNHEY and CDR2 SVGAGI. Here the CDR3 reads CASSPQTGFTGELFY.

A remark on this clonotype: The junction departs from germline at one end; a sequencing error may be responsible. The chain uses TRBV4-2 and TRBJ2-7, with a tentative D call TRBD2 (6 bases). Germline V gives CDR1 LGHNA, CDR2 YNFKEQ. This CDR3 spans 17 amino acids. The CDR3 DNA sequence: TGTACCAGCAGCCAATATGACTATAGCGGAGCCGCCCACGAGCAGTACTTC. Amino acids: CTSSQYDYSGAAHEQYF.

The V gene is TRBV5-4, the J gene TRBJ2-3, with D maybe TRBD2 (5 bases). The germline V gene has CDR1 SGHNT and CDR2 YYREEE (reference sequence). V lost 4 bases to trimming and J lost 7 bases, with 19 bases between them. The length of the CDR3 is 15 residues. The CDR3 loop reads CASSLPRTEANTQYF. In DNA form, the CDR3 reads TGTGCCAGCAGCCTGCCCAGGACGGAGGCGAATACGCAGTATTTT. Based on the CDR3 plus reference TRBV5-4 and TRBJ2-3, the full variable domain is ETGVTQSPTHLIKTRGQQVTLRCSSQSGHNTVSWYQQALGQGPQFIFQYYREEENGRGNFPPRFSGLQFPNYSSELNVNALELDDSALYLCASSLPRTEANTQYFGPGTRLTVL.

Turning to this clonotype: Its ends do not fully match the called genes, so a read error is possible. The chain has TRBV11-2 and TRBJ2-3; the match to TRBD2 covers 9 bases. Germline CDR1 is SGHAT and CDR2 is FQNNGV. CDR3 length: 15 residues. The CDR3 region is CANSSGGGRADMQYF. The CDR3 DNA reads TGTGCCAACAGCTCAGGAGGCGGGAGGGCAGATATGCAGTATTTT. Filled out from reference TRBV11-2 and TRBJ2-3, the complete variable domain reads EAGVAQSPRYKIIEKRQSVAFWCNPISGHATLYWYQQILGQGPKLLIQFQNNGVVDDSQLPKDRFSAERLKGVDSTLKIQPAKLEDSAVYLCANSSGGGRADMQYFGPGTRLTVL.

The table lists this clonotype with many counts. The chain has TRBV5-8 and TRBJ2-3, with D perhaps TRBD1 (5 bases). The CDR3 contains 15 residues. V dropped 2 bases and J dropped 2 bases, with 12 bases sitting between them. CDR1 SGHTS and CDR2 YDEGEE come from the germline V gene. The chain's CDR3 is CASSFSSTATDTQYF. CDR3 nucleotides: TGTGCCAGCAGCTTTTCTTCGACAGCCACAGATACGCAGTATTTT.

A note on this clonotype: A read error may account for a junction end that differs from germline. The rearrangement joins TRBV4-2 to TRBJ2-7; D unclear. The CDR3 has 13 amino acids. In germline, CDR1 is LGHNA, CDR2 YNFKEQ. For the CDR3, the DNA is TGTGCTAGCAGCCAACTTAGTAACTACGAACAGTACTTC. Its translation: CASSQLSNYEQYF.

Points on this clonotype: At one end the junction does not follow the germline gene, possibly because of a read error. The chain links TRBV11-3 to TRBJ2-5; 9 bases fit TRBD2. Germline V gene data show CDR1 as SGHNT and CDR2 as YENEEA. The CDR3 has 18 amino acids. DNA of the CDR3: TGTGCCAGCAGCCCTAGTTCACTAGCGGGTGTTAAAGGAGAGACACAGTACTTC. Residues: CASSPSSLAGVKGETQYF.

To note about this clonotype: A junction end diverges from the germline sequence, so it may reflect a read error. This chain connects TRBV6-6 to TRBJ1-1, with D unclear. The germline V gene encodes CDR1 MNHNY and CDR2 SVGAGI (reference sequence). The CDR3 length is 14 residues. The CDR3 coding sequence is TGTGCCAGCAGTCCGGCGGCACGCATCATTGAAGCTTCCTTT. Protein product: CASSPAARIIEASF.

Regarding this clonotype: Since no conserved phenylalanine or tryptophan closes the CDR3, a read error is the likely cause. This rearrangement joins TRBV5-1 to TRBJ2-1, with 15 bases that match TRBD2. Per the germline V gene, CDR1 is SGHRS and CDR2 is YFSETQ. This CDR3 is 17 amino acids long. The CDR3 DNA follows: TGCGCCAGCACCTTGGGACTAGCGGGAGGCGTGGGCAATGAGCAGTTCTAC. Its protein product is CASTLGLAGGVGNEQFY.

In its sample, this clonotype was seen a few times. Compared with germline, one end of the junction differs, possibly owing to a read error. The chain employs TRBV10-3 and TRBJ2-3; 9 nucleotides line up with TRBD2. Germline values: CDR1 ENHRY, CDR2 SYGVKD. The CDR3 extends over 16 amino acids. In DNA form, the CDR3 reads TGTGCCATCAGTGAGGGGGTTAGCGGGAGCATAGATACGCAGTATTTT. Translation: CAISEGVSGSIDTQYF.

Remarks on this clonotype: A read error is possible here, since a much larger clone lies one base away. The missing conserved phenylalanine or tryptophan at the end of this CDR3 makes a read error likely. The DNA is left out, because the CDR3 cannot be placed on it with certainty; the CDR3 is given as TCRdb lists it. V is TRBV5-8 and J is TRBJ2-1. The CDR3 numbers 11 amino acids, ends counted. From germline, CDR1 is SGHTS and CDR2 YDEGEE. This chain's CDR3 is CALGRFDEQLL.

With respect to this clonotype: A read error is likely, as this CDR3 ends without the conserved phenylalanine or tryptophan. No DNA is shown, since the ends of the CDR3 on it are uncertain; the CDR3 is the one TCRdb lists. The rearrangement uses TRBV6-5 and TRBJ2-2; TRBD1 is the table's D call, not checked against the DNA. Germline CDR1 MNHEY, CDR2 SVGAGI. The CDR3 has 15 amino acids, counting both end residues. The CDR3 sequence: CASSPRTGFTGELSS.

In regard to this clonotype: One junction end disagrees with the germline gene, perhaps due to a read error. The chain recombines TRBV7-6 with TRBJ2-7; 7 positions match TRBD2. Per germline, CDR1 SGHVS and CDR2 FNYEAQ. The CDR3 has 16 amino acids. The CDR3, as DNA: TGCGCCGGCAGCTTAGAGGACGGGGGGTTTCCCTACGAGCAGTACTTC. Residues: CAGSLEDGGFPYEQYF.

This clonotype was counted only a few times. The chain recombines TRBV11-2 with TRBJ2-1, with TRBD1 matching 9 bases. The CDR3 runs to 17 residues. The trim removed 2 bases at V and 9 bases at J, leaving 14 bases unmatched. CDR1 is SGHAT and CDR2 is FQNNGV in the germline V gene. In DNA form, the CDR3 reads TGTGCCAGCAGCTTAACCCACGGACAGGGGTACAGGGGTGAGCAGTTCTTC. As protein: CASSLTHGQGYRGEQFF.